This entry lists 18 T cell receptor beta chains sequenced from one sample in a study of regulatory T cells in long-lasting Graves disease. The authors built TCR beta libraries using iRepertoire HTBI primers and Arm-PCR of CDR3 regions. TCRdb itself ran the multiplex PCR reads through MiXCR, one entry per CDR3 protein. This table holds 450,000 to 600,000 distinct CDR3 sequences, roughly 12% found once. The sample's time point: newly diagnosed GD, antithyroid drugs for less than 3 months. PBMC-extracted RNA yielded the TCR library. This sample was shared with a second study, whose subject was T cells in Graves' hyperthyroidism and ophthalmopathy.

The material sequenced was peripheral blood mononuclear cells (PBMCs), taken at new diagnosis, from a patient treated with antithyroid drugs. The receptor source for this set is a man aged 30-40 years with Graves disease.

The chain carries TRBV10-1 and TRBJ2-1; 7 bases are shared with TRBD1. The junction had 4 bases not matched to a gene; V was cut back by 7 bases and J by 4 bases. The germline CDR1 and CDR2 sequences are WNHNN and SYGVQD (reference sequence). The CDR3 consists of 13 residues. The CDR3 loop reads CASNMDRYNEQFF. The DNA of the CDR3 is TGCGCCAGCAATATGGACAGGTACAATGAGCAGTTCTTC.

CDR3 nucleotides: TGTGCCAGCTCACCACCGGAGGGGATTTACGAGCAGTACTTC. It codes for CASSPPEGIYEQYF. This chain joins TRBV18 and TRBJ2-7, with D perhaps matching TRBD2 (6 bases). V was shortened by 0 bases and J by 4 bases, with 10 bases between the two germline ends. The V gene's germline CDR1 is KGHSH and CDR2 LQKENI. This CDR3 contains 14 residues. Based on the CDR3 plus reference TRBV18 and TRBJ2-7, the full variable domain is NAGVMQNPRHLVRRRGQEARLRCSPMKGHSHVYWYRQLPEEGLKFMVYLQKENIIDESGMPKERFSAEFPKEGPSILRIQQVVRGDSAAYFCASSPPEGIYEQYFGPGTRLTVT.

This clonotype was seen ten or more times. V gene TRBV7-9 combines with J gene TRBJ1-2, with D unclear. The germline V and J ends were trimmed by 4 bases and 8 bases, with 11 bases remaining between them. Germline V lookup: CDR1 SEHNR, CDR2 FQNEAQ (reference sequence). The CDR3 runs to 12 residues. The CDR3 here is CASSSPDGGYTF. CDR3 nucleotides: TGTGCCAGCAGCTCCCCAGATGGCGGCTACACCTTC.

This clonotype was recorded at least ten times. The chain carries TRBV12-3 or TRBV12-4 and TRBJ2-2; 10 bases line up with TRBD2. V gave up 7 bases and J gave up 3 bases; unmatched junction bases: 11. The CDR3 consists of 17 residues. The CDR3, as DNA: TGTGCCAGCACCCAAGTGACTAGCGGGCTTTACACCGGGGAGCTGTTTTTT. Its translation: CASTQVTSGLYTGELFF.

This clonotype was detected ten times or more. This chain uses TRBV12-3 or TRBV12-4 with TRBJ2-1; the D gene is possibly TRBD2 (5 bases). The germline V and J ends were trimmed by 6 bases and 0 bases, with 12 bases remaining between them. The CDR3 covers 15 residues. CDR3 DNA: TGTGCCAGCAGGCGTAGCGCGAGCTCCTACAATGAGCAGTTCTTC. This codes for CASRRSASSYNEQFF.

The V gene is TRBV24-1, the J gene TRBJ2-1; D is undetermined. The ends were cut back, 5 bases at V and 7 bases at J, with 11 bases in the middle. The V gene's germline CDR1 is KGHDR and CDR2 SFDVKD. The CDR3 runs 13 residues. In DNA, the CDR3 is TGTGCCACCAGTGTTGCTAGTGAGAATGAGCAGTTCTTC. Its protein product is CATSVASENEQFF.

The gene calls are TRBV20-1 and TRBJ2-7, with D perhaps matching TRBD2 (5 bases). Germline V gene data show CDR1 as DFQATT and CDR2 as SNEGSKA (reference sequence). V shed 4 bases and J shed 5 bases, with 12 bases lying between them. The CDR3 has 12 amino acids. CDR3 bases: TGCAGTGCTATCGAGGGTCTTAACGAGCAGTACTTC. Encoded protein: CSAIEGLNEQYF.

In this sample, this clonotype turned up many times. V is TRBV11-2 and J is TRBJ2-5; 14 bases match TRBD2. After removal of 5 bases from V and 5 bases from J, the junction contained 7 bases not matched to a gene. Germline lookup yields CDR1 SGHAT and CDR2 FQNNGV. This CDR3 contains 16 residues. The CDR3 protein is CASSPPGLAGVETQYF. As DNA, the CDR3 is TGTGCCAGCAGCCCTCCGGGACTAGCGGGAGTGGAGACCCAGTACTTC.

This clonotype was counted at least ten times. This chain connects TRBV14 to TRBJ2-7, with 8 nucleotides matching TRBD1. V lost 5 bases and J lost 3; bases outside the gene matches: 9. Germline CDR1 SGHDN, CDR2 FVKESK. CDR3 length: 15 amino acids. CDR3 nucleotide sequence: TGTGCCAGCAGCGGGGAGGTACAGGGGGACTACGAGCAGTACTTC. This encodes CASSGEVQGDYEQYF.

This clonotype was recorded at least ten times. The genes are TRBV6-1 and TRBJ2-2, with 9 bases lining up with TRBD1. Germline CDR1 reads MNHNS; CDR2 reads SASEGT. V shed 8 bases and J 2 bases; nucleotides not matched to a gene: 3. CDR3 length equals 14 residues. The CDR3 nucleotides are TGTGCCAGCGGGACAGGGACAAACACCGGGGAGCTGTTTTTT. It specifies CASGTGTNTGELFF.

This clonotype was recorded at least ten times. The J gene is TRBJ2-1, the V gene TRBV12-3 or TRBV12-4; either TRBD1 or TRBD2 may supply D (5 bases each). The V gene lost 5 bases and the J gene lost 4 bases, with 9 bases spanning the gap. The CDR3 is 13 amino acids. The CDR3 DNA reads TGTGCCAGCAGTGGGACGGAATACAATGAGCAGTTCTTC. Translated: CASSGTEYNEQFF.

To note about this clonotype: A much larger clone differs by one base, so this may be a read error. V gene TRBV3-1 combines with J gene TRBJ2-1; D uncertain. Germline V gene lookup returns CDR1 LGHDT and CDR2 YNNKEL (reference sequence). With 5 bases removed from V and 3 bases from J, the gap between germline ends came to 14 bases. This CDR3 has 15 residues. The CDR3 DNA sequence: TGTGCCAGCAGCTTCACAGCTTCCTACTACAATGAGCAGTTCTTC. This encodes CASSFTASYYNEQFF.

This clonotype was counted only a few times. The chain has TRBV12-3 or TRBV12-4 and TRBJ2-1; D tentatively reads TRBD1 or TRBD2 (5 bases each). The CDR3 totals 12 residues. Trimming removed 5 bases at V and 10 bases at J, with 12 bases between. As DNA, the CDR3 is TGTGCCAGCAGTACGGGGCAATTCGAGCAGTTCTTC. Translation: CASSTGQFEQFF.

Remarks on this clonotype: This may stem from a read error, because a much larger clone lies one nucleotide away. V gene TRBV5-1 combines with J gene TRBJ2-5; TRBD2 matches at 10 bases. This CDR3 contains 15 residues. The germline V gene encodes CDR1 SGHRS and CDR2 YFSETQ. The junction had 12 bases not matched to a gene; V was cut back by 2 bases and J by 11 bases. As DNA, the CDR3 is TGCGCCAGCAGCTTTAGCGGGAGGACAATTCTTGAGCAGTACTTC. This gives the protein CASSFSGRTILEQYF.

This clonotype came up many times. The chain employs TRBV27 and TRBJ2-4, with D possibly called TRBD1 or TRBD2 (6 bases each). V lost 5 bases and J lost 1, with 18 bases in between. This CDR3 region has 17 residues. CDR1 is MNHEY, CDR2 SMNVEV, per germline (reference sequence). The chain's CDR3 is CASSPQQGGGAKNIQYF. CDR3 in DNA: TGTGCCAGCAGTCCTCAACAGGGAGGCGGTGCCAAAAACATTCAGTACTTC.

This clonotype was counted only a few times. This chain uses TRBV20-1 with TRBJ2-5, with 9 bases lining up with TRBD2. The CDR3 extends over 14 amino acids. Losses at the gene ends were 7 bases for V and 9 bases for J; bases not matched to a gene: 15. Germline V CDR1 and CDR2: DFQATT, SNEGSKA (reference sequence). CDR3 in DNA: TGCAGTGGCGAGACTAGCGGCCCCCGGGGGGCCCAGTACTTC. Translation: CSGETSGPRGAQYF.

This clonotype was observed at least ten times. The V and J genes are TRBV29-1 and TRBJ2-2, with TRBD2 as a possible D gene (6 bases). The CDR3 contains 15 residues. V gave up 5 bases and J gave up 7 bases, with 20 bases separating them. Looked up from germline, CDR1 is SQVTM and CDR2 is ANQGSEA. Here the CDR3 reads CSVYRGIMGGGELFF. CDR3 DNA: TGCAGCGTTTACAGAGGCATTATGGGAGGCGGGGAGCTGTTTTTT.

The sample holds many counts of this clonotype. The genes are TRBV6-1 and TRBJ2-7, with 9 bases fitting TRBD2. The length of the CDR3 is 13 residues. Trimming removed 8 bases from V and 3 bases from J; junction bases left unmatched: 5. Germline V gene sequence: CDR1 MNHNS, CDR2 SASEGT. The CDR3 loop reads CASCTSGYYEQYF. The CDR3 DNA follows: TGTGCCAGCTGTACTAGCGGGTACTACGAGCAGTACTTC.